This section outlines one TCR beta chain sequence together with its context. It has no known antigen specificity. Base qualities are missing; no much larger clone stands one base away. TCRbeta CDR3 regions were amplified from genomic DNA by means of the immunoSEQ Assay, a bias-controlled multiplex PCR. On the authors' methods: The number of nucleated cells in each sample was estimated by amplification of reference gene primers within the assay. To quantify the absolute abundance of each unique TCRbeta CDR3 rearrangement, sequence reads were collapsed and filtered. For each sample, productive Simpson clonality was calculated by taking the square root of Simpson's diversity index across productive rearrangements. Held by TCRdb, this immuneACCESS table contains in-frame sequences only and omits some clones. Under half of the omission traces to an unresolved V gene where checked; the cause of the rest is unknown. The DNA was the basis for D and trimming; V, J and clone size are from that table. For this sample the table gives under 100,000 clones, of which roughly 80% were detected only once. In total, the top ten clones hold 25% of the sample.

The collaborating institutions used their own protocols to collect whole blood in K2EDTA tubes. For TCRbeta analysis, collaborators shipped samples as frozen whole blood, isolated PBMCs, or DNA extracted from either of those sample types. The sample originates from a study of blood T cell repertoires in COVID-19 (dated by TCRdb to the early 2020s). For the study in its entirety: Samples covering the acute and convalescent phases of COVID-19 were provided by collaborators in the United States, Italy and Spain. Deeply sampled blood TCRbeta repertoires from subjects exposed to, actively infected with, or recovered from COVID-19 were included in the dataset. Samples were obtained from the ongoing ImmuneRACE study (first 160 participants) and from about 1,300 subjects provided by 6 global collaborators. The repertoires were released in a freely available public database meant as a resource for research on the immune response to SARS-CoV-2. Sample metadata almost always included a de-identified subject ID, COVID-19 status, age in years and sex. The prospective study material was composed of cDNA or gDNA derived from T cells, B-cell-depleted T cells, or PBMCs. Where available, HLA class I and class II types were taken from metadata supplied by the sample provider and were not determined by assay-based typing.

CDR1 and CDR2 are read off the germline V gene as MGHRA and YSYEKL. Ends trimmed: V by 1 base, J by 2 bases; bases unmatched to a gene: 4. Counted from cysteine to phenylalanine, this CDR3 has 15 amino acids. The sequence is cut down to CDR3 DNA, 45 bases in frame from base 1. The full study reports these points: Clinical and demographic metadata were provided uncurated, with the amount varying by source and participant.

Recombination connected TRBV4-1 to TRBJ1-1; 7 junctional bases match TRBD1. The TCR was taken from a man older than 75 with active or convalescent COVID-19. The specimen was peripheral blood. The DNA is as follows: TGCGCCAGCAGCCAAGTGGGACAGATAAACACTGAAGCTTTCTTT. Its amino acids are CASSQVGQINTEAFF.